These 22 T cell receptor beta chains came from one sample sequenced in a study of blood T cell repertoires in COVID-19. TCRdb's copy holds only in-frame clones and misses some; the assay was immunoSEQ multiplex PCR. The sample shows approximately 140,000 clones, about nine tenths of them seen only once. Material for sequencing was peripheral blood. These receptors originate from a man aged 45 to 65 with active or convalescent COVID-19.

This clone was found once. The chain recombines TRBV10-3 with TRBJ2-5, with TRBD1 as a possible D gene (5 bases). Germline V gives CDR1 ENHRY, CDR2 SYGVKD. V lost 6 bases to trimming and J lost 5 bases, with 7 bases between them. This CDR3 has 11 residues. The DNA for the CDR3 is TGTGCCATCAGGGACACGGAGACCCAGTACTTC. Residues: CAIRDTETQYF.

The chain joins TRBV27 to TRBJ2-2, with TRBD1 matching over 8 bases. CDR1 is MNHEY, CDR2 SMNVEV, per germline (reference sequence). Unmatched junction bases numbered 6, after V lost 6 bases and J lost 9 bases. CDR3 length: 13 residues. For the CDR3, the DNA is TGTGCCAGCAGCTTCGACAGGGGCCGGGAGCTGTTTTTT. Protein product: CASSFDRGRELFF.

The CDR3 DNA is TGTGCCAGCAGCTTGAGCGGAGGAGAGACCCAGTACTTC. This translates into CASSLSGGETQYF. The rearrangement uses TRBV7-2 and TRBJ2-5; possibly TRBD2 for D (5 bases). Deletions cut 3 bases from V and 4 bases from J, with 9 bases between. CDR1 SGHTA and CDR2 FQGNSA come from the germline V gene. CDR3 size: 13 residues.

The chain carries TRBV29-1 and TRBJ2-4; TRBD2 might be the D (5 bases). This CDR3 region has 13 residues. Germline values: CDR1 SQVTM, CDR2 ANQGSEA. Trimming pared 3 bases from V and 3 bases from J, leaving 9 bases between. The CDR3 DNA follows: TGCAGCGTTGACTCGGGGTTCAAAAACATTCAGTACTTC. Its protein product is CSVDSGFKNIQYF. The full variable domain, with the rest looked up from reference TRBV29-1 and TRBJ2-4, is SAVISQKPSRDICQRGTSLTIQCQVDSQVTMMFWYRQQPGQSLTLIATANQGSEATYESGFVIDKFPISRPNLTFSTLTVSNMSPEDSSIYLCSVDSGFKNIQYFGAGTRLSVL.

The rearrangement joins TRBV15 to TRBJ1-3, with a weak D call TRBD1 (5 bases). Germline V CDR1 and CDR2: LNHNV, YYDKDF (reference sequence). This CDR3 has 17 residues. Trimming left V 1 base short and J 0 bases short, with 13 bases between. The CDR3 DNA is TGTGCCACCAGCAGAGGTCAGACAGAGCGCTCTGGAAACACCATATATTTT. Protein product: CATSRGQTERSGNTIYF.

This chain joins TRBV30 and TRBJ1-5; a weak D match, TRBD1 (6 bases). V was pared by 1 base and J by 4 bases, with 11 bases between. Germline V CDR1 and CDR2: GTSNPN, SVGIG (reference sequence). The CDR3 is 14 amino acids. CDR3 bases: TGTGCCTGGAGTGAGGGACATATAAATCAGCCCCAGCATTTT. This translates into CAWSEGHINQPQHF. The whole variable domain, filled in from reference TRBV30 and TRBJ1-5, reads SQTIHQWPATLVQPVGSPLSLECTVEGTSNPNLYWYRQAAGRGLQLLFYSVGIGQISSEVPQNLSASRPQDRQFILSSKKLLLSDSGFYLCAWSEGHINQPQHFGDGTRLSIL.

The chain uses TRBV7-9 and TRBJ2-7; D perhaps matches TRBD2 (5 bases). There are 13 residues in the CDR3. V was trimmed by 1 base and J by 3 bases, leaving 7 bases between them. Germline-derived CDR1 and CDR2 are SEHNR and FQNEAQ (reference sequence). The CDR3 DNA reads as TGTGCCAGCAGCTTAGGGACTTTCTACGAGCAGTACTTC. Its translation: CASSLGTFYEQYF.

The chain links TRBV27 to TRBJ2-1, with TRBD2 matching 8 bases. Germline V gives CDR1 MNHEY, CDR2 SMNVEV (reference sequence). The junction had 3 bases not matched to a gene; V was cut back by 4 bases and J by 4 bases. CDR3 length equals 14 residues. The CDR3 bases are TGTGCCAGCAGTTCGCTAGCGGGTTACAATGAGCAGTTCTTC. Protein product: CASSSLAGYNEQFF.

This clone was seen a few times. The CDR3 DNA is TGTGCCAGCAGCTTAAAGGCGGACTTTAACACCGGGGAGCTGTTTTTT. Translating gives CASSLKADFNTGELFF. This rearrangement joins TRBV7-3 to TRBJ2-2, with D tentatively TRBD2 (5 bases). Trimming removed 1 base at V and 2 bases at J, with 11 bases between. Germline CDR1 SGHTA, CDR2 FQGTGA. The CDR3 runs to 16 residues.

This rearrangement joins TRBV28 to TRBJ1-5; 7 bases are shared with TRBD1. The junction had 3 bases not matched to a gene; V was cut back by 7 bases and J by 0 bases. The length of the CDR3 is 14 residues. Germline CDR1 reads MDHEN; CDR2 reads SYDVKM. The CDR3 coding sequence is TGTGCCAGCACGGCAGGGGGTAGCAATCAGCCCCAGCATTTT. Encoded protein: CASTAGGSNQPQHF.

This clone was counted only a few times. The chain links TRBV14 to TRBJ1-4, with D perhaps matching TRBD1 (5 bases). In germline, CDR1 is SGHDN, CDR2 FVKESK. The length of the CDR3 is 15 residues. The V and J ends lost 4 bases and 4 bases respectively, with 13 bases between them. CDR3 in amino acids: CASSPMGQRNEKLFF. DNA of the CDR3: TGTGCCAGCAGCCCGATGGGGCAGCGTAATGAAAAACTGTTTTTT.

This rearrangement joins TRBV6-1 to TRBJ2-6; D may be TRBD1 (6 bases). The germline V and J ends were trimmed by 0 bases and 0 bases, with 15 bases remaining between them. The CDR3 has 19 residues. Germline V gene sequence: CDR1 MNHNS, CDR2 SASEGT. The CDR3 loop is CASSEAKGDMSSGANVLTF. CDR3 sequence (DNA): TGTGCCAGCAGTGAAGCCAAGGGGGATATGAGCTCTGGGGCCAACGTCCTGACTTTC.

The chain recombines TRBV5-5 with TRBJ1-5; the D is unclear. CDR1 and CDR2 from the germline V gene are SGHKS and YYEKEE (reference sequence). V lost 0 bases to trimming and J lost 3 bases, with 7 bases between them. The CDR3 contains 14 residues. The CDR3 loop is CASSLADFNQPQHF. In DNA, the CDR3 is TGTGCCAGCAGCTTGGCGGACTTCAATCAGCCCCAGCATTTT.

The CDR3 here is CASSPRGSKETQYF. The CDR3 DNA sequence: TGTGCCAGCAGTCCCCGGGGATCCAAGGAGACCCAGTACTTC. The V and J genes are TRBV6-2 or TRBV6-3 and TRBJ2-5, with D perhaps TRBD2 (5 bases). Germline lookup yields CDR1 MNHEY and CDR2 SVGEGT. V was pared by 5 bases and J by 5 bases, with 15 bases between. The CDR3 is made up of 14 amino acids.

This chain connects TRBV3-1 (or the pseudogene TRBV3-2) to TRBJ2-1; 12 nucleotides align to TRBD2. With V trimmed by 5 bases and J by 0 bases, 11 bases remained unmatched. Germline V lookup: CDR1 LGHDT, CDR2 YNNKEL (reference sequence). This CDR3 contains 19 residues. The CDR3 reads CASSGAGLAGYRSYNEQFF. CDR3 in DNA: TGTGCCAGCAGCGGCGCAGGACTAGCGGGATACCGCTCCTACAATGAGCAGTTCTTC.

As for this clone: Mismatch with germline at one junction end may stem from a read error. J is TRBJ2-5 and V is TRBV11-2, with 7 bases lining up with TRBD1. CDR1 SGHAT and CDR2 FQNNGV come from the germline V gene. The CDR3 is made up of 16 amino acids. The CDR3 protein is CASSLKTGFTQEIQYF. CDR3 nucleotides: TGTGCCAGCAGCCTCAAGACAGGGTTCACTCAAGAGATCCAGTACTTC.

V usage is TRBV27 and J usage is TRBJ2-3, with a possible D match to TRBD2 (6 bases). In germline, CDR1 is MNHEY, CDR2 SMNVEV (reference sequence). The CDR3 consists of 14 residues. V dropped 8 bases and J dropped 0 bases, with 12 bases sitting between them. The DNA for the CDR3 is TGTGCCAGCCGGAGGGGCAGTAGCACAGATACGCAGTATTTT. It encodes CASRRGSSTDTQYF.

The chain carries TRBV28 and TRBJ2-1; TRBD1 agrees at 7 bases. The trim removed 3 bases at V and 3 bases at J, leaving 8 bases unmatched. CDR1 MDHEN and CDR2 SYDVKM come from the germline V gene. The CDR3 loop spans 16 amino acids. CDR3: CASSFTVQGVYNEQFF. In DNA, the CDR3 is TGTGCCAGCAGTTTTACGGTTCAGGGGGTCTACAATGAGCAGTTCTTC.

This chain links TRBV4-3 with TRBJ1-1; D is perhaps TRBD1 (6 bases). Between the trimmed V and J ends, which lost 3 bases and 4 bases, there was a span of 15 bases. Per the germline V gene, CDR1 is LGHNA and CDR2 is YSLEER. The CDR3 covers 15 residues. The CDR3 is CASSHRDILRTEAFF. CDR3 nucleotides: TGCGCCAGCAGCCACCGGGACATCTTGCGCACTGAAGCTTTCTTT.

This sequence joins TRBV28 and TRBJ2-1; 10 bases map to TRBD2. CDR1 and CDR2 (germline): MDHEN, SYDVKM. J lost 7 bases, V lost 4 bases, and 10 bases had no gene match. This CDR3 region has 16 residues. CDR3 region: CASSSDPGLASNEQFF. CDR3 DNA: TGTGCCAGCAGTTCTGACCCGGGACTAGCGTCGAATGAGCAGTTCTTC.

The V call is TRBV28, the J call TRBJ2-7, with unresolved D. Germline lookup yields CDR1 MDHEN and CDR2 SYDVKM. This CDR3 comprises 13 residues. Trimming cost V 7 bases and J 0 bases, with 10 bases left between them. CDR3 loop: CASTQVSSYEQYF. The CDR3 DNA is TGTGCCAGCACCCAGGTTAGCTCCTACGAGCAGTACTTC.

CDR3 loop: CASSFLTSGYSYEQYF. In DNA form, the CDR3 reads TGTGCCAGCAGCTTCCTGACTAGCGGGTACTCCTACGAGCAGTACTTC. The rearrangement joins TRBV5-6 to TRBJ2-7; TRBD2 matches at 10 bases. The CDR3 extends over 16 amino acids. Germline values: CDR1 SGHDT, CDR2 YYEEEE. The ends lost 2 bases at V and 0 bases at J; junction bases unmatched: 5.